This entry features one T cell receptor beta chain sequence. The germline gives CDR1 KGHDR, CDR2 SFDVKD. This CDR3 has 16 amino acids. Trimming cost V 3 bases and J 0 bases; bases outside gene matches: 5. Original handling: Using reference gene primer amplification, nucleated cell counts were estimated. Measured with immunoSEQ multiplex PCR; TCRdb has only the in-frame clones, and not every one. V and J calls and clone size are as listed in that table; D and trimming were resolved from the DNA. The data contain approximately 280,000 clones, roughly 89% of them seen just once; the ten biggest clones take up about 4.6%. This entry is derived from a study of blood T cell repertoires in COVID-19. Across the whole study: Collection of acute and convalescent COVID-19 samples took place in the United States, Italy and Spain. PBMCs, B-cell-depleted T cells, or T cells provided the cDNA or gDNA that made up the material.

This sequence originates from a man aged 35 to 55 with acute or convalescent COVID-19. The sequencing input was peripheral blood. J is TRBJ2-7 and V is TRBV24-1; TRBD2 aligns across 9 bases. CDR3 in DNA: TGTGCCACCAGTGATCATAGCGGGGGCCTCTCCTACGAGCAGTACTTC. It is translated as CATSDHSGGLSYEQYF.